The clone carrying this TCR beta chain occurred many times. This record comes from a study of CD8 T cells in ankylosing spondylitis. CDR3 length: 16 residues. Germline V CDR1 and CDR2: MNHEY, SMNVEV (reference sequence). Deletions cut 5 bases from V and 0 bases from J, with 16 bases between. Each CDR3 protein is one row after TCRdb ran MiXCR on the 5' RACE reads. Of about 200,000 distinct CDR3 sequences in the sample, around 13% were seen once. This sequence was found in a male donor with ankylosing spondylitis or in good health (not recorded which). The material sequenced was blood, either unsorted or a sorted T cell fraction (not recorded which). The chain recombines TRBV27 with TRBJ1-1; D call uncertain. The CDR3 DNA reads TGTGCCAGCAGTGCGCCCCACGAGGGCATGAACACTGAAGCTTTCTTT. This translates into CASSAPHEGMNTEAFF.